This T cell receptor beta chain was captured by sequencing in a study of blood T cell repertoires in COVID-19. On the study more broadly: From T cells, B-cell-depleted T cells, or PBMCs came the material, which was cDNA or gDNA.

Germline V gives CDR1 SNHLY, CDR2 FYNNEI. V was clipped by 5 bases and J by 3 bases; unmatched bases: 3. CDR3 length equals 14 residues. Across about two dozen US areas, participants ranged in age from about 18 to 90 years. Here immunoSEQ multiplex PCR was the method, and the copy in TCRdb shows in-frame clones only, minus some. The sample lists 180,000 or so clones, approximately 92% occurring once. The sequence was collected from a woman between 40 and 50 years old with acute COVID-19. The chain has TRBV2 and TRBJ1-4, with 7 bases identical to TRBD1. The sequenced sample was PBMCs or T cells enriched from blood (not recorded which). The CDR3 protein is CASSSGQPNEKLFF. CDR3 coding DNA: TGTGCCAGCAGTTCGGGACAGCCTAATGAAAAACTGTTTTTT. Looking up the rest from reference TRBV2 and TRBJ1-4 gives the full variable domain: EPEVTQTPSHQVTQMGQEVILRCVPISNHLYFYWYRQILGQKVEFLVSFYNNEISEKSEIFDDQFSVERPDGSNFTLKIRSTKLEDSAMYFCASSSGQPNEKLFFGSGTQLSVL.